Following are 24 T cell receptor beta chains from one sample sequenced in a study of cytomegalovirus exposure and HLA in healthy donors (TCRdb year 2017). The library relied on the immunoSEQ multiplex PCR assay. A mixture of 60 forward primers for TCR Vbeta segments and 13 reverse primers for TCR Jbeta segments was used in the multiplex PCR. TCRdb holds this immuneACCESS table with in-frame rearrangements only. Some clones are missing; in checked studies, unresolved V genes explain under half, and the rest has no known cause. The sample data list approximately 150,000 clones, and roughly 84% of these were observed just once. Of the sample, about 2.5% falls within the top ten clones. The sample comprised PBMCs. The receptors originated from a man younger than 40 in good health and CMV-seropositive.

V and J are TRBV7-6 and TRBJ2-2; the match to TRBD2 covers 7 bases. Germline lookup yields CDR1 SGHVS and CDR2 FNYEAQ. The V and J ends lost 5 bases and 4 bases, in that order; junction bases with no gene match: 10. CDR3 length: 16 residues. CDR3 residues: CASSRHSERGTGELFF. As DNA, the CDR3 is TGTGCCAGCAGCCGCCACTCGGAGCGGGGCACCGGGGAGCTGTTTTTT.

The chain combines TRBV27 with TRBJ2-7, with TRBD1 as a possible D gene (6 bases). Germline values: CDR1 MNHEY, CDR2 SMNVEV (reference sequence). The CDR3 consists of 13 residues. V was clipped by 6 bases and J by 0 bases, with 9 bases between them. The CDR3 region has the DNA TGTGCCAGCAGAGAGGACAGCTCCTACGAGCAGTACTTC. This encodes CASREDSSYEQYF.

The J gene is TRBJ2-2, the V gene TRBV18; tentatively, D is TRBD2 (5 bases). The V end was cut by 2 bases, the J end by 6 bases, with 19 bases between. CDR1 is KGHSH and CDR2 is LQKENI in the germline V gene. This CDR3 region has 17 residues. The DNA of the CDR3 is TGTGCCAGCTCACCATCAAGCGGCGGGCTGGTCCCCGGGGAGCTGTTTTTT. This sequence encodes CASSPSSGGLVPGELFF.

Regarding this clone: Sequence at one end of the junction differs from germline and may be a read error. The genes are TRBV7-2 and TRBJ1-2, with unresolved D. The CDR3 is 12 residues long. Germline loops: CDR1 SGHTA, CDR2 FQGNSA. The CDR3 region is CASSVTRRLLSF. For the CDR3, the DNA is TGTGCCAGCAGCGTGACACGGAGGTTGTTATCCTTC.

This chain connects TRBV10-3 to TRBJ2-7, with a weak D call TRBD1 (5 bases). Germline loops: CDR1 ENHRY, CDR2 SYGVKD. The CDR3 extends over 12 amino acids. V was pared by 6 bases and J by 1 base, with 7 bases between. CDR3 sequence: CAISRVSYEQYF. CDR3 nucleotides: TGTGCCATCAGCAGGGTATCCTACGAGCAGTACTTC.

V gene TRBV5-1 combines with J gene TRBJ1-4; 10 positions match TRBD1. The CDR3 has 15 residues. J lost 6 bases, V lost 3 bases, and 5 bases had no gene match. CDR1 and CDR2 (germline): SGHRS, YFSETQ. The CDR3 is CASSSTGTGDEKLFF. In DNA, the CDR3 is TGCGCCAGCAGCTCTACCGGGACAGGGGATGAAAAACTGTTTTTT.

The chain uses TRBV29-1 and TRBJ1-2, with D perhaps matching TRBD1 (5 bases). Germline loops: CDR1 SQVTM, CDR2 ANQGSEA. Trimming cost V 4 bases and J 2 bases, with 17 bases left between them. The CDR3 contains 15 residues. The CDR3 sequence: CSVGGGADLNYGYTF. CDR3 in DNA: TGCAGCGTTGGTGGTGGGGCCGACTTGAACTATGGCTACACCTTC.

The J gene is TRBJ2-1, the V gene TRBV19; 11 bases align to TRBD2. CDR1 LNHDA and CDR2 SQIVND come from the germline V gene (reference sequence). The CDR3 totals 15 residues. After removal of 5 bases from V and 7 bases from J, the junction contained 7 bases not matched to a gene. In nucleotides, the CDR3 is TGTGCCAGTAGTTCAAATAGCGGGAGGGGGAATGAGCAGTTCTTC. Amino acid sequence: CASSSNSGRGNEQFF.

This clone has only a few counts. V is TRBV5-4 and J is TRBJ2-7, with a tentative D call TRBD2 (5 bases). Per the germline V gene, CDR1 is SGHNT and CDR2 is YYREEE (reference sequence). The ends were cut back, 4 bases at V and 3 bases at J, with 8 bases in the middle. The CDR3 sequence is 12 residues long. As DNA, the CDR3 is TGTGCCAGCAGCCGAGACTACTACGAGCAGTACTTC. Translating gives CASSRDYYEQYF.

Turning to this clone: Other DNA sequences from this sample encode an identical CDR3 as well. The chain recombines TRBV29-1 with TRBJ1-1; a possible D gene is TRBD1 (6 bases). Between the trimmed V and J ends, which lost 3 bases and 2 bases, there was a span of 7 bases. Germline assignment: CDR1 SQVTM and CDR2 ANQGSEA. The CDR3 runs 12 residues. The CDR3 bases are TGCAGCGTTGACAGGGGTAACACTGAAGCTTTCTTT. Its translation: CSVDRGNTEAFF.

This sequence joins TRBV10-2 and TRBJ2-2, with 9 bases fitting TRBD1. V was pared by 3 bases and J by 1 base, with 3 bases of the junction left unmatched. CDR3 size: 16 residues. The V gene's germline CDR1 is WSHSY and CDR2 SAAADI. CDR3 sequence reads: CASSETGGLNTGELFF. DNA for the CDR3: TGCGCCAGCAGTGAAACAGGGGGCTTGAACACCGGGGAGCTGTTTTTT.

This clone has more than one count but fewer than ten. CDR3 residues: CASSVAPSTDTQYF. In DNA form, the CDR3 reads TGTGCCAGCAGCGTAGCCCCTAGCACAGATACGCAGTATTTT. The chain carries TRBV9 and TRBJ2-3, with unresolved D. With 0 bases removed from V and 0 bases from J, the gap between germline ends came to 5 bases. The length of the CDR3 is 14 residues. Germline V CDR1 and CDR2: SGDLS, YYNGEE.

The V call is TRBV5-1, the J call TRBJ2-2, with 10 bases that match TRBD1. Germline CDR1 is SGHRS and CDR2 is YFSETQ. The CDR3 extends over 16 amino acids. The J segment lost 5 bases and the V segment lost 4 bases, leaving 8 bases of the junction unmatched. CDR3 region: CASSPPGQGGTGELFF. Here the CDR3 DNA reads TGCGCCAGCAGCCCTCCTGGACAGGGGGGGACCGGGGAGCTGTTTTTT.

V and J are TRBV30 and TRBJ2-3; D gene ambiguous. The V gene lost 2 bases and the J gene lost 4 bases, with 4 bases spanning the gap. Germline CDR1 GTSNPN, CDR2 SVGIG (reference sequence). CDR3 length: 11 residues. CDR3 amino acids: CAWSPADTQYF. The CDR3 nucleotides read TGTGCCTGGAGTCCGGCAGATACGCAGTATTTT.

The chain couples TRBV6-1 to TRBJ2-7, with D perhaps matching TRBD1 (5 bases). Germline V lookup: CDR1 MNHNS, CDR2 SASEGT. V lost 2 bases, J lost 3 bases, and 11 bases lay in between. The CDR3 extends over 14 amino acids. Written as DNA, the CDR3 is TGTGCCAGCAGTGAACAAGGGGAAAACTACGAGCAGTACGTC. Its protein is CASSEQGENYEQYV.

This clone has only a few counts. The chain recombines TRBV29-1 with TRBJ2-2; maybe TRBD2 (6 bases). Germline V CDR1 and CDR2: SQVTM, ANQGSEA. V dropped 6 bases and J dropped 4 bases, with 18 bases sitting between them. CDR3 size: 15 residues. This CDR3 is CSVADLAGTTGELFF. In DNA form, the CDR3 reads TGCAGCGTGGCGGATCTGGCGGGAACCACCGGGGAGCTGTTTTTT.

The chain employs TRBV5-1 and TRBJ2-5, with D tentatively TRBD1 (6 bases). The V gene's germline CDR1 is SGHRS and CDR2 YFSETQ. Trimming left V 4 bases short and J 2 bases short, with 9 bases between. There are 13 residues in the CDR3. The chain's CDR3 is CASSEDRQETQYF. CDR3 coding DNA: TGCGCCAGCAGCGAAGACAGGCAAGAGACCCAGTACTTC.

This clone occurred once. This chain links TRBV6-5 with TRBJ1-2, with D tentatively TRBD1 (5 bases). V gave up 7 bases and J gave up 6 bases, with 12 bases separating them. Per the germline V gene, CDR1 is MNHEY and CDR2 is SVGAGI. The CDR3 covers 12 residues. The CDR3 region has the DNA TGTGCCAGCAAGAAAGGGGAGGATGGCTACACCTTC. Translation gives CASKKGEDGYTF.

V is TRBV2 and J is TRBJ1-1, with TRBD1 as a possible D gene (5 bases). The germline V and J ends were trimmed by 7 bases and 2 bases, with 11 bases remaining between them. Germline V lookup: CDR1 SNHLY, CDR2 FYNNEI. This CDR3 is 13 amino acids long. The CDR3 loop reads CASTGRANTEAFF. The CDR3 bases are TGTGCCAGCACTGGCAGGGCCAACACTGAAGCTTTCTTT.

The rearrangement uses TRBV7-2 and TRBJ2-5; TRBD2 might be the D (7 bases). Germline V gives CDR1 SGHTA, CDR2 FQGNSA. The V end was cut by 1 base, the J end by 4 bases, with 16 bases between. CDR3 length: 16 residues. The CDR3 coding sequence is TGTGCCAGCAGCTTAGTCGCCGGGGGGCGCTTAGAGACCCAGTACTTC. This sequence encodes CASSLVAGGRLETQYF.

The V gene is TRBV7-9, the J gene TRBJ1-2, with D unresolved. Trimming took off 0 bases at V and 7 bases at J, with 9 bases between the two ends. This CDR3 has 13 amino acids. The V gene's germline CDR1 is SEHNR and CDR2 FQNEAQ (reference sequence). CDR3 in DNA: TGTGCCAGCAGCTTAGCTCCCAGTGGTGGCTACACCTTC. It is translated as CASSLAPSGGYTF.

The chain carries TRBV27 and TRBJ2-3; D perhaps matches TRBD2 (5 bases). Germline loops: CDR1 MNHEY, CDR2 SMNVEV (reference sequence). V gave up 5 bases and J gave up 0 bases, with 12 bases separating them. The CDR3 has 15 amino acids. CDR3 nucleotides: TGTGCCAGCAGTCCCCGGACTGCTAGCACAGATACGCAGTATTTT. This gives the protein CASSPRTASTDTQYF.

This clone was observed a few times. The chain links TRBV5-1 to TRBJ1-1; weak D call: TRBD1 (5 bases). Germline V gives CDR1 SGHRS, CDR2 YFSETQ. V lost 1 base to trimming and J lost 5 bases, with 9 bases between them. The CDR3 sequence is 13 residues long. CDR3 in amino acids: CASSLTGGTEAFF. CDR3 nucleotides: TGCGCCAGCAGCTTGACGGGGGGGACTGAAGCTTTCTTT.

The CDR3 DNA reads as TGCGCCAGCAGTGAGTCGTTTGGGAGATTGTACGAGCAGTACGTC. The encoded protein is CASSESFGRLYEQYV. The V call is TRBV10-2, the J call TRBJ2-7; tentative D call: TRBD2 (5 bases). Looked up from germline, CDR1 is WSHSY and CDR2 is SAAADI. The CDR3 is 15 residues long. Trimming removed 0 bases at V and 4 bases at J, with 13 bases between.